The 22 T cell receptor beta chains below were found in one sample sequenced in a study of T-cell reconstitution after alpha-beta-depleted transplantation in children. Unique molecular identifiers were used to barcode this TCRbeta library. One entry per CDR3 protein, called by TCRdb with MiXCR from the PCR reads. This table has 150,000 to 250,000 distinct CDR3 sequences, 5.5% to 7% appearing once. The sequencing used PBMCs, collected before TCRalphabeta/CD19-depleted stem cell transplant. The receptors derive from a girl in the first two years of life with combined immunodeficiency, due to receive a stem cell transplant.

This clonotype has only a few counts. CDR3 in DNA: TGTGCCACCAGCAGAGGGAGGCAAGCCTCTGGGGCCAACGTCCTGACTTTC. Amino acids: CATSRGRQASGANVLTF. The chain has TRBV15 and TRBJ2-6; D possibly corresponds to TRBD2 (5 bases). V was trimmed by 1 base and J by 0 bases, leaving 10 bases between them. The CDR3 runs 17 residues. CDR1 and CDR2 (germline): LNHNV, YYDKDF (reference sequence).

Many counts were recorded for this clonotype. The chain couples TRBV15 to TRBJ2-1; 8 nucleotides align to TRBD2. Trimming at V came to 5 bases and at J to 5 bases, leaving 17 bases not matched to a gene. CDR3 length: 18 amino acids. CDR1 is LNHNV, CDR2 YYDKDF, per germline (reference sequence). The CDR3, as DNA: TGTGCCACCAGCCCAGGAACATCGCGCGGGAGGTCACACAATGAGCAGTTCTTC. Its protein is CATSPGTSRGRSHNEQFF. The full variable domain, rest sourced from reference TRBV15 and TRBJ2-1, is DAMVIQNPRYQVTQFGKPVTLSCSQTLNHNVMYWYQQKSSQAPKLLFHYYDKDFNNEADTPDNFQSRRPNTSFCFLDIRSPGLGDTAMYLCATSPGTSRGRSHNEQFFGPGTRLTVL.

This clonotype appeared many times. The chain has TRBV5-5 and TRBJ2-7, with unresolved D. Germline V gene data show CDR1 as SGHKS and CDR2 as YYEKEE (reference sequence). The CDR3 length is 14 residues. V was clipped by 0 bases and J by 0 bases, with 7 bases between them. In nucleotides, the CDR3 is TGTGCCAGCAGCTTGGTTTACAGCTCCTACGAGCAGTACTTC. Protein sequence: CASSLVYSSYEQYF. Based on the CDR3 plus reference TRBV5-5 and TRBJ2-7, the full variable domain is DAGVTQSPTHLIKTRGQQVTLRCSPISGHKSVSWYQQVLGQGPQFIFQYYEKEERGRGNFPDRFSARQFPNYSSELNVNALLLGDSALYLCASSLVYSSYEQYFGPGTRLTVT.

This clonotype was found many times. This chain uses TRBV7-9 with TRBJ2-1; TRBD1 is a possible D gene (6 bases). The germline CDR1 and CDR2 sequences are SEHNR and FQNEAQ (reference sequence). V gave up 2 bases and J gave up 7 bases, with 12 bases separating them. The CDR3 length is 14 residues. CDR3 in DNA: TGTGCCAGCAGCTTACTACAGGGTAATAATGAGCAGTTCTTC. Residues: CASSLLQGNNEQFF.

This clonotype was observed at least ten times. The chain couples TRBV28 to TRBJ1-6; 10 bases are a match to TRBD1. The CDR3 totals 14 residues. V lost 4 bases and J lost 10; bases outside the gene matches: 4. Germline values: CDR1 MDHEN, CDR2 SYDVKM. CDR3 bases: TGTGCCAGCAGTTGGGGGACAGGGGAATCACCCCTCCACTTT. Encoded protein: CASSWGTGESPLHF.

This clonotype showed up just a few times. This chain links TRBV9 with TRBJ2-2; TRBD2 matches at 8 bases. This CDR3 comprises 17 residues. The V and J ends lost 2 bases and 4 bases, in that order; junction bases with no gene match: 10. Germline lookup yields CDR1 SGDLS and CDR2 YYNGEE. CDR3: CASSVNVRGGATGELFF. The CDR3, as DNA: TGTGCCAGCAGCGTGAATGTACGGGGGGGGGCCACCGGGGAGCTGTTTTTT.

This clonotype was seen many times. This sequence joins TRBV20-1 and TRBJ2-3; 9 bases line up with TRBD2. CDR1 and CDR2 (germline): DFQATT, SNEGSKA (reference sequence). CDR3 length equals 17 residues. Unmatched junction bases numbered 8, after V lost 1 base and J lost 0 bases. The CDR3 loop reads CSARAFWTSDSTDTQYF. Written as DNA, the CDR3 is TGCAGTGCTAGAGCCTTCTGGACTAGCGACAGCACAGATACGCAGTATTTT.

In its sample, this clonotype was seen a few times. The genes are TRBV9 and TRBJ2-2, with no clear D. The CDR3 contains 13 residues. The ends were cut back, 3 bases at V and 4 bases at J, with 7 bases in the middle. Germline loops: CDR1 SGDLS, CDR2 YYNGEE. In DNA form, the CDR3 reads TGTGCCAGCAGCGCCCTTTCCACCGGGGAGCTGTTTTTT. It translates to CASSALSTGELFF.

There are many counts of this clonotype. The chain joins TRBV9 to TRBJ2-1; D gene unclear. V was shortened by 3 bases and J by 0 bases, with 19 bases between the two germline ends. Germline CDR1 reads SGDLS; CDR2 reads YYNGEE. The CDR3 covers 18 residues. CDR3 amino acids: CASSAPPVSGSSYNEQFF. The CDR3 DNA follows: TGTGCCAGCAGCGCTCCTCCCGTATCGGGTAGCTCCTACAATGAGCAGTTCTTC.

As for this clonotype: A single base separates this from a much larger clone, so it may be a read error. The V gene is TRBV9, the J gene TRBJ1-1; D is perhaps TRBD1 (6 bases). Deletions cut 5 bases from V and 0 bases from J, with 8 bases between. CDR3 length equals 13 residues. Germline V CDR1 and CDR2: SGDLS, YYNGEE. CDR3 amino acids: CASSQGLNTEAFF. The CDR3 nucleotides are TGTGCCAGCAGTCAGGGGCTGAACACTGAAGCTTTCTTT.

This clonotype occurred a few times. The CDR3 spells CASSLAPLAGEETQYF. As DNA, the CDR3 is TGCGCCAGCAGCTTGGCCCCCCTAGCGGGAGAAGAGACCCAGTACTTC. V and J are TRBV5-1 and TRBJ2-5; 10 positions match TRBD2. Germline-derived CDR1 and CDR2 are SGHRS and YFSETQ. V shed 0 bases and J 3 bases; nucleotides not matched to a gene: 5. The CDR3 runs to 16 residues. Using reference TRBV5-1 and TRBJ2-5 for the parts outside the CDR3, the full variable domain is KAGVTQTPRYLIKTRGQQVTLSCSPISGHRSVSWYQQTPGQGLQFLFEYFSETQRNKGNFPGRFSGRQFSNSRSEMNVSTLELGDSALYLCASSLAPLAGEETQYFGPGTRLLVL.

At least ten counts were recorded for this clonotype. The chain employs TRBV4-3 and TRBJ2-7; TRBD1 matches 9 bases. Germline CDR1 LGHNA, CDR2 YSLEER. The CDR3 runs 15 residues. V trimming: 4 bases; J trimming: 5 bases; junction bases outside the gene matches: 9. CDR3 nucleotides: TGCGCCAGCAGCCCTCAGCCGGGACAGGGCCACGAGCAGTACTTC. It specifies CASSPQPGQGHEQYF.

The chain employs TRBV5-1 and TRBJ1-2, with 7 bases matching TRBD1. This CDR3 comprises 15 residues. The germline V gene encodes CDR1 SGHRS and CDR2 YFSETQ. The V gene end was trimmed by 2 bases and the J gene end by 4 bases; junction bases not matched to a gene: 8. DNA for the CDR3: TGCGCCAGCAGCTTAAAGACAGGGAGAGTCTATGGCTACACCTTC. Translation: CASSLKTGRVYGYTF.

This clonotype occurred a few times. The V gene is TRBV6-5, the J gene TRBJ1-2; 7 bases map to TRBD1. Losses at the gene ends were 2 bases for V and 6 bases for J; bases not matched to a gene: 6. The CDR3 loop spans 14 amino acids. Looked up from germline, CDR1 is MNHEY and CDR2 is SVGAGI. Here the CDR3 reads CASSYPDRPNGYTF. The DNA for the CDR3 is TGTGCCAGCAGTTACCCGGACAGGCCTAATGGCTACACCTTC.

This clonotype was recorded many times. V usage is TRBV14 and J usage is TRBJ2-3; D gene unclear. V lost 0 bases to trimming and J lost 3 bases, with 10 bases between them. The CDR3 extends over 15 amino acids. Germline-derived CDR1 and CDR2 are SGHDN and FVKESK. The DNA of the CDR3 is TGTGCCAGCAGCCAAGAGGATGAAAGGACAGATACGCAGTATTTT. This encodes CASSQEDERTDTQYF.

Only a few counts were recorded for this clonotype. CDR3 nucleotides: TGTGCTAGTGGTTCTACCCAATCGAGCGAGCAGTTCTTC. It translates to CASGSTQSSEQFF. The chain has TRBV12-5 and TRBJ2-1, with no clear D. Trimming took off 4 bases at V and 10 bases at J, with 14 bases between the two ends. In germline, CDR1 is LGHNT, CDR2 FRNRAP. This CDR3 contains 13 residues.

This clonotype was counted ten times or more. The chain carries TRBV20-1 and TRBJ2-1, with 8 bases lining up with TRBD1. This CDR3 region has 14 residues. V dropped 6 bases and J dropped 4; count of bases not matched to a gene: 8. From germline, CDR1 is DFQATT and CDR2 SNEGSKA (reference sequence). The CDR3: CSALRDRSYNEQFF. CDR3 nucleotide sequence: TGCAGTGCCCTCCGGGACAGGTCTTACAATGAGCAGTTCTTC.

This clonotype occurred many times. This chain links TRBV29-1 with TRBJ2-2, with no clear D. The CDR3 extends over 13 amino acids. Per germline, CDR1 SQVTM and CDR2 ANQGSEA. V lost 4 bases, J lost 1 base, and 7 bases lay in between. The CDR3 loop reads CSVAGENTGELFF. The CDR3 nucleotides are TGCAGCGTTGCAGGCGAGAACACCGGGGAGCTGTTTTTT.

The chain has TRBV6-2 or TRBV6-3 and TRBJ2-5, with D hard to call. The germline V gene has CDR1 MNHEY and CDR2 SVGEGT. V was clipped by 5 bases and J by 4 bases, with 14 bases between them. This CDR3 is 14 amino acids long. The CDR3 is CASSVRLVTETQYF. CDR3 coding DNA: TGTGCCAGCAGTGTTCGACTTGTTACAGAGACCCAGTACTTC.

This clonotype occurred many times. CDR3 sequence (DNA): TGTGCCAGCAGCTTACGGGGACCCTATGGCTACACCTTC. It encodes CASSLRGPYGYTF. The chain employs TRBV7-6 and TRBJ1-2; D is possibly TRBD1 (5 bases). The CDR3 length is 13 residues. The ends were cut back, 2 bases at V and 4 bases at J, with 8 bases in the middle. Germline CDR1 reads SGHVS; CDR2 reads FNYEAQ.

At least ten counts were recorded for this clonotype. This chain links TRBV7-2 with TRBJ2-1, with D perhaps matching TRBD1 or TRBD2 (5 bases each). Between the trimmed V and J ends, which lost 3 bases and 7 bases, there was a span of 16 bases. This CDR3 comprises 15 residues. Looked up from germline, CDR1 is SGHTA and CDR2 is FQGNSA. CDR3 coding DNA: TGTGCCAGCAGCTTGGGGCCGCTGCCGGGGAATGAGCAGTTCTTC. This gives the protein CASSLGPLPGNEQFF.

This clonotype appeared many times. This chain links TRBV5-6 with TRBJ2-5; TRBD1 agrees at 9 bases. The germline V gene encodes CDR1 SGHDT and CDR2 YYEEEE. This CDR3 has 13 residues. The V segment lost 7 bases and the J segment 5 bases; nucleotides outside the gene matches: 6. CDR3 loop: CASSPGTGETQYF. The CDR3 bases are TGTGCCAGCTCACCAGGGACAGGGGAGACCCAGTACTTC.